These 2 T cell receptor beta chains were all obtained from the same sample, sequenced in a study of shared clonotypes between healthy human individuals (dated by TCRdb to 2020 to 2022). The method behind the library was the immunoSEQ multiplex PCR assay. The source is immuneACCESS, and TCRdb retained only in-frame sequences with V and J called. Part of the clones is not carried over; for the studies checked, unresolved V genes explain less than half of this, and the remainder is unexplained. The sample data list a few hundred thousand clones, and 95% of these were observed just once. The ten largest clones represent around 0.11% of the sample. CD8 naive samples were obtained by positive selection for CCR7 among CD45RO-negative cells, yielding a CD45RA+CCR7+ population from which TemRA cells were excluded. Input material: naive CD8+ T cells sorted from blood. In the paper's terms, the cell subset or site label means: CD45RA+CCR7+. The origin of the receptors is a woman aged 25 to 39 in good health.

The V gene is TRBV5-6, the J gene TRBJ2-7; 7 nucleotides align to TRBD1. Germline CDR1 reads SGHDT; CDR2 reads YYEEEE. The CDR3 spans 16 residues. V gave up 1 base and J gave up 4 bases; unmatched junction bases: 11. CDR3 residues: CASSLSHGTDLYEQYF. The DNA for the CDR3 is TGTGCCAGCAGCTTGAGCCACGGGACAGACTTGTACGAGCAGTACTTC.

The J gene is TRBJ2-7, the V gene TRBV6-1; no reliable D call. Deletions cut 0 bases from V and 4 bases from J, with 7 bases between. This CDR3 is 13 amino acids long. CDR1 MNHNS and CDR2 SASEGT come from the germline V gene. The CDR3 DNA follows: TGTGCCAGCAGTGAAGCTTGGAGTTACGAGCAGTACTTC. Protein sequence: CASSEAWSYEQYF.